Listed here are 28 T cell receptor beta chains from one sample, sequenced in a study of shared clonotypes between healthy human individuals. Generated by immunoSEQ multiplex PCR, the TCRdb table keeps only in-frame clones and is missing some. The data hold about 1.1 million clones, with 70% to 80% observed a single time. Sequencing input: memory CD4+ T cells from PBMCs. Subset described: CD45RA-negative fraction. The receptors here all came from a man aged 18 to 30 in good health. Some clones in this sample may be carry-over from other donors' samples.

This chain uses TRBV30 with TRBJ1-4; no definite D call. Germline assignment: CDR1 GTSNPN and CDR2 SVGIG (reference sequence). The CDR3 covers 13 residues. Deletions cut 7 bases from V and 11 bases from J, with 20 bases between. Here the CDR3 DNA reads TGTGCCTTGGACTTCTTCAGCGTGAAGAAACTGTTTTTT. This gives the protein CALDFFSVKKLFF.

The J gene is TRBJ1-4, the V gene TRBV28, with TRBD1 matching 9 bases. This CDR3 is 15 amino acids long. Trimming cost V 8 bases and J 3 bases; bases outside gene matches: 7. Germline assignment: CDR1 MDHEN and CDR2 SYDVKM. CDR3 protein: CASSHRGRSNEKLFF. DNA of the CDR3: TGTGCCAGCTCCCACAGGGGGCGGTCTAATGAAAAACTGTTTTTT.

The chain joins TRBV14 to TRBJ1-2, with D hard to call. Trimming removed 2 bases from V and 7 bases from J, with 14 bases in between. The CDR3 is made up of 14 amino acids. CDR1 is SGHDN and CDR2 is FVKESK in the germline V gene. The CDR3 nucleotides are TGTGCCAGCAGCCAACCCCCCGGGGTGGGTGGCTACACCTTC. Its translation is CASSQPPGVGGYTF.

The chain couples TRBV28 to TRBJ2-7; the D is unclear. This CDR3 has 11 amino acids. Trimming removed 3 bases from V and 6 bases from J, with 6 bases in between. Germline V lookup: CDR1 MDHEN, CDR2 SYDVKM. The CDR3 sequence is CASSFESEQYF. In nucleotides, the CDR3 is TGTGCCAGCAGTTTCGAGTCCGAGCAGTACTTC.

The chain employs TRBV29-1 and TRBJ2-1; maybe TRBD2 (5 bases). This CDR3 comprises 15 residues. Trimming removed 3 bases at V and 7 bases at J, with 19 bases between. Germline loops: CDR1 SQVTM, CDR2 ANQGSEA. The CDR3 DNA follows: TGCAGCGTTGAGCCCCCCGGACTTGCTAGAAATGAGCAGTTCTTC. Its translation: CSVEPPGLARNEQFF.

V is TRBV7-2 and J is TRBJ2-5, with 10 bases that match TRBD2. Germline V gives CDR1 SGHTA, CDR2 FQGNSA. V was pared by 0 bases and J by 4 bases, with 5 bases of the junction left unmatched. The CDR3 runs 16 residues. CDR3 region: CASSLALAGVSETQYF. The CDR3 nucleotides read TGTGCCAGCAGCTTAGCGCTAGCGGGAGTGTCAGAGACCCAGTACTTC.

In regard to this clone: A read error may explain this, as a much larger clone is one base away. This chain connects TRBV9 to TRBJ2-7; 9 nucleotides match TRBD1. In germline, CDR1 is SGDLS, CDR2 YYNGEE. CDR3 length equals 15 residues. This chain's CDR3 is CASSPPGQGLGEQHF. In DNA form, the CDR3 reads TGTGCCAGCAGCCCTCCGGGACAGGGTCTGGGCGAGCAGCACTTC.

The sample holds one count of this clone. This same CDR3 is encoded by further DNA sequences in the sample. The chain carries TRBV5-1 and TRBJ1-1; D may be TRBD1 (5 bases). Looked up from germline, CDR1 is SGHRS and CDR2 is YFSETQ. The CDR3 length is 13 residues. V dropped 2 bases and J dropped 3 bases, with 8 bases sitting between them. CDR3 in DNA: TGCGCCAGCAGCTTCCAGGGCGACACTGAAGCTTTCTTT. Encoded protein: CASSFQGDTEAFF.

The chain recombines TRBV7-2 with TRBJ1-2; possible D gene TRBD1, 6 bases. The CDR3 has 15 amino acids. Germline-derived CDR1 and CDR2 are SGHTA and FQGNSA. V was cut by 1 base and J by 4 bases, with 13 bases left in between. The DNA for the CDR3 is TGTGCCAGCAGCTTAGTTAGTACGGGGGCCTATGGCTACACCTTC. Translation: CASSLVSTGAYGYTF.

This clone was found once. The gene calls are TRBV7-6 and TRBJ2-7; TRBD2 agrees at 10 bases. Germline V gives CDR1 SGHVS, CDR2 FNYEAQ. The V and J ends lost 5 bases and 6 bases, in that order; junction bases with no gene match: 7. The length of the CDR3 is 14 residues. The CDR3 sequence: CASSEASGSPEQYF. In DNA, the CDR3 is TGTGCCAGCAGCGAGGCTAGCGGGAGCCCCGAGCAGTACTTC.

The chain carries TRBV5-1 and TRBJ2-2; 7 bases match TRBD1. This CDR3 spans 16 amino acids. The germline V gene has CDR1 SGHRS and CDR2 YFSETQ. V gave up 2 bases and J gave up 6 bases; unmatched junction bases: 10. CDR3 DNA: TGCGCCAGCAGCTTCATAAACACAGGGGCGGCCGGGGAGCTGTTTTTT. It encodes CASSFINTGAAGELFF.

The chain recombines TRBV11-3 with TRBJ2-7; TRBD2 matches 9 bases. The ends lost 5 bases at V and 5 bases at J; junction bases unmatched: 7. CDR3 length: 14 amino acids. Germline V CDR1 and CDR2: SGHNT, YENEEA. CDR3 in DNA: TGTGCCAGCAGCCCCTCTAGCGGGATCGACGAGCAGTACTTC. Translation gives CASSPSSGIDEQYF.

This clone was counted once. The rearrangement uses TRBV9 and TRBJ2-1; tentatively, D is TRBD1 (5 bases). The germline V gene has CDR1 SGDLS and CDR2 YYNGEE. The CDR3 has 17 residues. V lost 2 bases and J lost 0, with 15 bases in between. The CDR3 protein is CASSVVEAGRSYNEQFF. The CDR3 DNA sequence: TGTGCCAGCAGCGTGGTCGAGGCAGGGCGCTCCTACAATGAGCAGTTCTTC.

This clone was detected only a few times. The chain recombines TRBV30 with TRBJ2-7; 10 bases fit TRBD1. Per germline, CDR1 GTSNPN and CDR2 SVGIG (reference sequence). This CDR3 is built from 15 residues. V shed 4 bases, J shed 5 bases, and the junction held 11 bases outside the gene matches. The CDR3 reads CAWKVGGTGEDEQYF. The CDR3 DNA is TGTGCCTGGAAAGTAGGAGGGACAGGGGAGGACGAGCAGTACTTC.

The chain couples TRBV30 to TRBJ2-7; maybe TRBD2 (5 bases). The last part of the DNA fits TRBJ2-1 better; the J call may be wrong. There are 14 residues in the CDR3. From germline, CDR1 is GTSNPN and CDR2 SVGIG (reference sequence). This chain's CDR3 is CAWSGLLVEDEQFF. Written as DNA, the CDR3 is TGTGCCTGGAGTGGGCTTTTGGTGGAGGATGAGCAGTTCTTC.

The chain is built from TRBV6-1 and TRBJ1-5, with a possible D match to TRBD1 (5 bases). Germline V gives CDR1 MNHNS, CDR2 SASEGT. The CDR3 covers 15 residues. The V end lost 5 bases, the J end lost 7 bases, and 18 bases lay between the germline ends. The CDR3 DNA sequence: TGTGCCAGCAGTATCTCAGTAGGCCGGGACCAGCCCCAGCATTTT. Its translation: CASSISVGRDQPQHF.

The chain is built from TRBV28 and TRBJ2-7, with TRBD1 matching 7 bases. CDR1 and CDR2 (germline): MDHEN, SYDVKM. Trimming cost V 4 bases and J 3 bases; bases outside gene matches: 9. This CDR3 region has 15 residues. The CDR3: CASSSWDRRDYEQYF. For the CDR3, the DNA is TGTGCCAGCAGTTCCTGGGACAGAAGGGACTACGAGCAGTACTTC.

This clone was counted ten times or more. The rearrangement links TRBV7-2 to TRBJ2-7; D gene ambiguous. V was shortened by 4 bases and J by 8 bases, with 15 bases between the two germline ends. The CDR3 is 13 residues long. The germline gives CDR1 SGHTA, CDR2 FQGNSA. In nucleotides, the CDR3 is TGTGCCAGCAGCTCCCGCCCCCGCGGTAAGCAGTACTTC. Translated: CASSSRPRGKQYF.

The J gene is TRBJ2-5, the V gene TRBV5-6, with D possibly matching TRBD2 (7 bases). The V and J ends lost 1 base and 5 bases respectively, with 15 bases between them. The CDR3 has 15 amino acids. Germline CDR1 SGHDT, CDR2 YYEEEE. The CDR3 DNA reads as TGTGCCAGCAGCTTGTTGCGGGGGCTTGGGGAGACCCAGTACTTC. Its translation: CASSLLRGLGETQYF. Complete variable domain (other parts from reference TRBV5-6 and TRBJ2-5): DAGVTQSPTHLIKTRGQQVTLRCSPKSGHDTVSWYQQALGQGPQFIFQYYEEEERQRGNFPDRFSGHQFPNYSSELNVNALLLGDSALYLCASSLLRGLGETQYFGPGTRLLVL.

This chain joins TRBV19 and TRBJ2-7, with 9 nucleotides matching TRBD1. Germline lookup yields CDR1 LNHDA and CDR2 SQIVND (reference sequence). The CDR3 spans 15 residues. V lost 4 bases to trimming and J lost 7 bases; unmatched junction nucleotides: 11. DNA for the CDR3: TGTGCCAGTAGTAGGATACCGGGACAGGGCGGGGAGCAGTACTTC. Translated: CASSRIPGQGGEQYF.

A single count supports this clone. The chain recombines TRBV4-1 with TRBJ2-3; 11 bases map to TRBD2. V dropped 4 bases and J dropped 0; count of bases not matched to a gene: 6. Germline CDR1 is MGHRA and CDR2 is YSYEKL. The CDR3 extends over 17 amino acids. CDR3 sequence (DNA): TGCGCCAGCAGCCCTGATCGGACTAGCGGGAGCACAGATACGCAGTATTTT. It is translated as CASSPDRTSGSTDTQYF.

DNA for the CDR3: TGTGCCAGCAGTGACGACGGAGGGGGCCGCGGTACCCGCCGGAATGAGCAGTTCTTC. This translates into CASSDDGGGRGTRRNEQFF. The chain links TRBV2 to TRBJ2-1, with D perhaps TRBD1 (7 bases). There are 19 residues in the CDR3. Per the germline V gene, CDR1 is SNHLY and CDR2 is FYNNEI. The V and J ends lost 3 bases and 7 bases respectively, with 28 bases between them.

This clone was counted only a few times. V gene TRBV2 combines with J gene TRBJ2-1; tentatively, D is TRBD2 (5 bases). The CDR3 consists of 16 residues. V was trimmed by 6 bases and J by 9 bases, leaving 24 bases between them. CDR1 and CDR2 (germline): SNHLY, FYNNEI. The CDR3, as DNA: TGTGCCAGCAGAGGGATCCCAAGGAGGTCGGAGGCTGAGCAGTTCTTC. Protein sequence: CASRGIPRRSEAEQFF.

The chain has TRBV19 and TRBJ2-2; no clear D. Looked up from germline, CDR1 is LNHDA and CDR2 is SQIVND (reference sequence). This CDR3 contains 14 residues. V dropped 5 bases and J dropped 5 bases, with 12 bases sitting between them. Here the CDR3 reads CASSVRLGTGELFF. CDR3 sequence (DNA): TGTGCCAGTAGTGTAAGACTCGGAACCGGGGAGCTGTTTTTT.

This clone was seen at least ten times. Different DNA sequences within this sample yield the same CDR3. V is TRBV7-3 and J is TRBJ2-1; 13 nucleotides line up with TRBD2. V lost 5 bases and J lost 5; bases outside the gene matches: 3. The CDR3 is 15 residues long. In germline, CDR1 is SGHTA, CDR2 FQGTGA. In DNA form, the CDR3 reads TGTGCCAGCAGCCTGGGACTAGCGGGAAACAATGAGCAGTTCTTC. Protein: CASSLGLAGNNEQFF.

The J gene is TRBJ2-3, the V gene TRBV5-4, with 7 bases matching TRBD1. V shed 2 bases, J shed 3 bases, and the junction held 15 bases outside the gene matches. Germline loops: CDR1 SGHNT, CDR2 YYREEE (reference sequence). The CDR3 totals 18 residues. The CDR3 loop is CASSFYRGSTARTDTQYF. CDR3 nucleotide sequence: TGTGCCAGCAGCTTCTACAGGGGAAGTACAGCAAGGACAGATACGCAGTATTTT.

As concerns this clone: This likely traces to a read error, being one base from a far larger clone. The J gene is TRBJ1-2, the V gene TRBV30; D unresolved. This CDR3 has 10 amino acids. Germline CDR1 is GTSNPN and CDR2 is SVGIG (reference sequence). Trimming removed 8 bases at V and 7 bases at J, with 11 bases between. This CDR3 reads CAEELRGYTF. CDR3 DNA: TGTGCCGAGGAGCTACGTGGCTACACCTTC.

This chain links TRBV5-1 with TRBJ1-1; D is unclear. V lost 4 bases to trimming and J lost 1 base, with 14 bases between them. The CDR3 has 15 residues. CDR1 and CDR2 (germline): SGHRS, YFSETQ. Here the CDR3 reads CASSLNSRQNTEAFF. CDR3 coding DNA: TGCGCCAGCAGCCTAAACAGCAGGCAGAACACTGAAGCTTTCTTT.